Below, 20 T cell receptor beta chains from the same sample are listed, as sequenced in a study of cytomegalovirus exposure and HLA in healthy donors. The PCR employed 60 Vbeta primers together with 13 Jbeta primers. TCRdb's copy holds only in-frame clones and misses some; the assay was immunoSEQ multiplex PCR. The sample records about 150,000 clones, less than 80% being singletons. The sample was PBMCs. These receptor sequences come from a man in his forties or fifties in good health and CMV-seropositive.

V gene TRBV6-1 combines with J gene TRBJ2-7, with D perhaps TRBD2 (6 bases). Germline CDR1 is MNHNS and CDR2 is SASEGT. Trimming pared 2 bases from V and 2 bases from J, leaving 13 bases between. The CDR3 spans 15 residues. CDR3 loop: CASSEFPGLTYEQYF. CDR3 DNA sequence: TGTGCCAGCAGTGAATTCCCGGGACTTACCTACGAGCAGTACTTC.

This chain joins TRBV6-6 and TRBJ1-1, with a tentative D call TRBD1 (6 bases). This CDR3 spans 14 amino acids. The V gene lost 4 bases and the J gene lost 5 bases, with 14 bases spanning the gap. CDR1 MNHNY and CDR2 SVGAGI come from the germline V gene (reference sequence). CDR3 sequence reads: CASSSTGGGTEAFF. CDR3 in DNA: TGTGCCAGCAGTTCGACAGGCGGGGGGACTGAAGCTTTCTTT.

This chain uses TRBV30 with TRBJ2-7; TRBD2 agrees at 8 bases. V shed 1 base, J shed 1 base, and the junction held 6 bases outside the gene matches. Germline CDR1 reads GTSNPN; CDR2 reads SVGIG (reference sequence). There are 15 residues in the CDR3. CDR3 loop: CAWSGASGWSYEQYF. CDR3 DNA: TGTGCCTGGAGTGGGGCTAGCGGGTGGTCCTACGAGCAGTACTTC. The complete variable domain, with remaining parts taken from reference TRBV30 and TRBJ2-7, reads SQTIHQWPATLVQPVGSPLSLECTVEGTSNPNLYWYRQAAGRGLQLLFYSVGIGQISSEVPQNLSASRPQDRQFILSSKKLLLSDSGFYLCAWSGASGWSYEQYFGPGTRLTVT.

This rearrangement joins TRBV9 to TRBJ1-1; 8 nucleotides line up with TRBD1. The germline gives CDR1 SGDLS, CDR2 YYNGEE. The CDR3 contains 15 residues. Losses at the gene ends were 4 bases for V and 3 bases for J; bases not matched to a gene: 8. CDR3 amino acids: CASSTEQGVDTEAFF. The CDR3 coding sequence is TGTGCCAGCAGCACAGAACAGGGGGTCGACACTGAAGCTTTCTTT.

The chain links TRBV7-2 to TRBJ2-1, with D tentatively TRBD1 (6 bases). This CDR3 comprises 14 residues. V dropped 2 bases and J dropped 9 bases, with 14 bases sitting between them. Germline V lookup: CDR1 SGHTA, CDR2 FQGNSA. The CDR3 loop is CASSLRGSRIEQFF. The CDR3 DNA reads TGTGCCAGCAGCTTAAGGGGGTCTCGAATTGAGCAGTTCTTC.

J is TRBJ2-2 and V is TRBV7-6; D is unclear. Trimming cost V 3 bases and J 8 bases, with 10 bases left between them. This CDR3 comprises 13 residues. Germline V lookup: CDR1 SGHVS, CDR2 FNYEAQ. DNA for the CDR3: TGTGCCAGCAGCTTTTCGGGTTCAGGGGAGCTGTTTTTT. Amino acids: CASSFSGSGELFF.

V is TRBV7-6 and J is TRBJ2-4, with D tentatively TRBD2 (5 bases). Trimming stripped 5 bases from V and 7 bases from J, with 18 bases between. Per the germline V gene, CDR1 is SGHVS and CDR2 is FNYEAQ. This CDR3 has 15 amino acids. The DNA of the CDR3 is TGTGCCAGCAGCCGAGGCACTAGACGCTCGAACATTCAGTACTTC. Translated, it gives CASSRGTRRSNIQYF.

There are a few counts of this clone. The rearrangement uses TRBV19 and TRBJ1-1, with TRBD1 as a possible D gene (6 bases). The V end lost 5 bases, the J end lost 5 bases, and 18 bases lay between the germline ends. Per the germline V gene, CDR1 is LNHDA and CDR2 is SQIVND (reference sequence). The CDR3 covers 15 residues. CDR3 sequence (DNA): TGTGCCAGTAGTCCCCAACCGGGACACAAGACTGAAGCTTTCTTT. Its translation is CASSPQPGHKTEAFF.

A few counts support this clone. The chain is built from TRBV27 and TRBJ2-5, with 8 bases identical to TRBD1. The closer fit of TRBJ2-7 to the DNA end suggests the J call may be wrong. Per the germline V gene, CDR1 is MNHEY and CDR2 is SMNVEV (reference sequence). The CDR3 totals 16 residues. This chain's CDR3 is CASSSDRGPESYEQYF. The CDR3 bases are TGTGCCAGCAGTTCAGACAGGGGCCCGGAATCCTACGAGCAGTACTTC.

The chain is built from TRBV19 and TRBJ2-1; D unclear. The CDR3 extends over 14 amino acids. The germline V and J ends were trimmed by 4 bases and 5 bases, with 12 bases remaining between them. Germline assignment: CDR1 LNHDA and CDR2 SQIVND (reference sequence). The CDR3 region is CASSKMTSNNEQFF. The DNA of the CDR3 is TGTGCCAGTAGTAAGATGACAAGCAACAATGAGCAGTTCTTC.

This clone has only a few counts. J is TRBJ1-5 and V is TRBV7-9; 9 nucleotides agree with TRBD1. The CDR3 is made up of 15 amino acids. V trimming: 4 bases; J trimming: 3 bases; junction bases outside the gene matches: 4. The V gene's germline CDR1 is SEHNR and CDR2 FQNEAQ (reference sequence). CDR3 protein: CASSWDRESNQPQHF. The CDR3 bases are TGTGCCAGCAGCTGGGACAGGGAATCCAATCAGCCCCAGCATTTT.

This clone has only one observation. The chain carries TRBV5-6 and TRBJ1-4; D is perhaps TRBD1 (5 bases). The CDR3 is 15 residues long. V was clipped by 1 base and J by 8 bases, with 15 bases between them. Germline CDR1 is SGHDT and CDR2 is YYEEEE. The chain's CDR3 is CASSLWTGGEEKLFF. CDR3 sequence (DNA): TGTGCCAGCAGCTTGTGGACGGGGGGAGAGGAAAAACTGTTTTTT.

The chain recombines TRBV28 with TRBJ2-3; D possibly corresponds to TRBD2 (6 bases). The CDR3 sequence is 15 residues long. V gave up 4 bases and J gave up 1 base, with 12 bases separating them. Germline V gene lookup returns CDR1 MDHEN and CDR2 SYDVKM. In DNA, the CDR3 is TGTGCCAGCAGTTCCCCGGGACTCCGCACAGATACGCAGTATTTT. Translation gives CASSSPGLRTDTQYF.

The rearrangement links TRBV5-1 to TRBJ1-1, with a weak D call TRBD1 (5 bases). V lost 4 bases and J 2 bases, leaving 18 bases between the germline ends. This CDR3 spans 16 amino acids. From germline, CDR1 is SGHRS and CDR2 YFSETQ. The CDR3 loop reads CASSPLQGNFNTEAFF. CDR3 DNA: TGCGCCAGCAGCCCGTTGCAGGGTAATTTTAACACTGAAGCTTTCTTT.

This chain connects TRBV5-1 to TRBJ2-5; the match to TRBD2 covers 12 bases. The length of the CDR3 is 15 residues. The V gene end was trimmed by 4 bases and the J gene end by 5 bases; junction bases not matched to a gene: 6. From germline, CDR1 is SGHRS and CDR2 YFSETQ. CDR3: CASSLAGGTAETQYF. CDR3 nucleotide sequence: TGCGCCAGCAGCCTAGCGGGAGGGACAGCGGAGACCCAGTACTTC.

The chain uses TRBV19 and TRBJ2-6; no clear D gene. Deletions cut 10 bases from V and 2 bases from J, with 9 bases between. Germline V CDR1 and CDR2: LNHDA, SQIVND (reference sequence). This CDR3 region has 13 residues. The CDR3 DNA reads as TGTGCCACCTATCTCCCTGGGGCCAACGTCCTGACTTTC. Translating it yields CATYLPGANVLTF.

This clone was observed a handful of times. The chain employs TRBV5-1 and TRBJ2-1; 8 bases map to TRBD2. Looked up from germline, CDR1 is SGHRS and CDR2 is YFSETQ. Trimming removed 4 bases from V and 0 bases from J; junction bases left unmatched: 3. The CDR3 has 15 amino acids. CDR3 in amino acids: CASSKLAGSYNEQFF. CDR3 nucleotides: TGCGCCAGCAGCAAGCTAGCGGGCTCCTACAATGAGCAGTTCTTC. Combining the CDR3 with reference TRBV5-1 and TRBJ2-1 gives the whole variable domain KAGVTQTPRYLIKTRGQQVTLSCSPISGHRSVSWYQQTPGQGLQFLFEYFSETQRNKGNFPGRFSGRQFSNSRSEMNVSTLELGDSALYLCASSKLAGSYNEQFFGPGTRLTVL.

This chain uses TRBV6-1 with TRBJ1-5, with D perhaps matching TRBD1 (6 bases). There are 14 residues in the CDR3. CDR1 MNHNS and CDR2 SASEGT come from the germline V gene. V gave up 10 bases and J gave up 7 bases, with 20 bases separating them. The CDR3 loop is CATRPNRVEQPQHF. The DNA for the CDR3 is TGTGCCACCAGACCCAACAGGGTGGAGCAGCCCCAGCATTTT.

The chain links TRBV5-1 to TRBJ2-7, with 9 bases matching TRBD1. The CDR3 spans 15 residues. Germline CDR1 and CDR2: SGHRS and YFSETQ. The V gene end was trimmed by 2 bases and the J gene end by 2 bases; junction bases not matched to a gene: 5. In nucleotides, the CDR3 is TGCGCCAGCAGCTTACAGGGGGCGCCGACCTACGAGCAGTACTTC. Translating it yields CASSLQGAPTYEQYF.

This clone was counted between two and nine times. The chain employs TRBV5-1 and TRBJ2-2; D uncertain. Germline values: CDR1 SGHRS, CDR2 YFSETQ. The CDR3 extends over 16 amino acids. Trimming pared 4 bases from V and 1 base from J, leaving 14 bases between. The CDR3 DNA is TGCGCCAGCAGCCAGGTCCCATGGCTGAACACCGGGGAGCTGTTTTTT. Its translation is CASSQVPWLNTGELFF.